This TCR beta chain derives from a study of T cells in localized non-small cell lung cancer. Overall study findings and caveats: Overall survival was longer when the density of T cells in the blood was higher.

With respect to this clone: What it binds is unknown.

TCRdb keeps only in-frame clones here, not all; method: immunoSEQ multiplex PCR. The table shows about 48,000 clones, with approximately 77% occurring only once. CDR1 and CDR2 (germline): MDHEN, SYDVKM. Between the trimmed V and J ends, which lost 6 bases and 4 bases, there was a span of 18 bases. The CDR3 is 15 amino acids. Source: peripheral blood, taken before any cancer treatment. The TCR was taken from a man aged 40 to 70 with stage I squamous cell lung carcinoma. This sequence joins TRBV28 and TRBJ1-1; D remains unclear. CDR3 sequence: CASRQDMPGSTEAFF. Here the CDR3 DNA reads TGTGCCAGCAGGCAAGACATGCCGGGTAGCACTGAAGCTTTCTTT.